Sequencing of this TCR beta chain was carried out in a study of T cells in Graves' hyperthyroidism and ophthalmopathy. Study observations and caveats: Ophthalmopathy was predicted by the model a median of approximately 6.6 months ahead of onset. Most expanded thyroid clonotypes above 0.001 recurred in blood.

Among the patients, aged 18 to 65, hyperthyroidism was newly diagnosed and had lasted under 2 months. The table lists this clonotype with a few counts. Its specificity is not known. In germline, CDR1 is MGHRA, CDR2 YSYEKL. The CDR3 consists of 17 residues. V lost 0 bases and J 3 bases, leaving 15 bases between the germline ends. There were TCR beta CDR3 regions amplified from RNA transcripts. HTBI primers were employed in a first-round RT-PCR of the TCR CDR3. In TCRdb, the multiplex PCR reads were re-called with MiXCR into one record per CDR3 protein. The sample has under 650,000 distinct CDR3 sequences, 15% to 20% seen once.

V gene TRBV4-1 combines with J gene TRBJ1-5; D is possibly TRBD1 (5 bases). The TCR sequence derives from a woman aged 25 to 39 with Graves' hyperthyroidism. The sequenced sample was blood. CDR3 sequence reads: CASSQDVSGQNNQPQHF. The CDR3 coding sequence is TGCGCCAGCAGCCAAGATGTTTCCGGACAAAACAATCAGCCCCAGCATTTT.